The 17 T cell receptor beta chains given below trace back to one sample, sequenced in a study of Ad26.COV2.S vaccination and SARS-CoV-2 variants. TCRdb's copy holds only in-frame clones and misses some; the assay was immunoSEQ multiplex PCR. The repertoire holds roughly 500,000 clones, with approximately 88% as singletons. Treatment noted: roughly 19 received Ad26.COV2.S at low or high dose, single or two shots; about 5 received placebo; per-sample allocation not given. After the first vaccine or placebo injection, samples were drawn on day 63. The specimen comprised peripheral blood, sampled in a trial of Ad26.COV2.S vaccine versus placebo. Receptor source: a person aged 18-65 years who received the Ad26.COV2.S COVID-19 vaccine or a placebo.

This chain connects TRBV7-9 to TRBJ2-1; 9 bases agree with TRBD2. The length of the CDR3 is 16 residues. CDR1 and CDR2 from the germline V gene are SEHNR and FQNEAQ (reference sequence). V was clipped by 3 bases and J by 5 bases; unmatched bases: 8. As DNA, the CDR3 is TGTGCCAGCAGCTTGAACCTAGCGGGACTAAACAATGAGCAGTTCTTC. It yields the protein CASSLNLAGLNNEQFF.

In its sample, this clone was seen a few times. This sequence joins TRBV28 and TRBJ1-2, with D uncertain. Trimming cost V 6 bases and J 4 bases, with 9 bases left between them. CDR3 length: 12 amino acids. Germline lookup yields CDR1 MDHEN and CDR2 SYDVKM. The DNA of the CDR3 is TGTGCCAGCAGCCCCTCGGGCTATGGCTACACCTTC. As protein: CASSPSGYGYTF.

This rearrangement joins TRBV19 to TRBJ1-2; possibly TRBD1 for D (6 bases). The CDR3 spans 13 residues. The V and J ends lost 3 bases and 3 bases respectively, with 8 bases between them. Germline CDR1 LNHDA, CDR2 SQIVND (reference sequence). The CDR3 DNA follows: TGTGCCAGTAGTATGCAGGGGCACTATGGCTACACCTTC. Translating it yields CASSMQGHYGYTF.

This chain connects TRBV10-3 to TRBJ2-2; no clear D. The CDR3 is 12 amino acids. Germline V lookup: CDR1 ENHRY, CDR2 SYGVKD. The V end lost 6 bases, the J end lost 3 bases, and 5 bases lay between the germline ends. The CDR3, as DNA: TGTGCCATCAGGGTCGACACCGGGGAGCTGTTTTTT. Its translation: CAIRVDTGELFF.

V gene TRBV6-2 or TRBV6-3 combines with J gene TRBJ2-7; no reliable D call. The CDR3 is 14 residues long. Trimming took 2 bases from V and 5 from J, leaving 13 bases between them. Looked up from germline, CDR1 is MNHEY and CDR2 is SVGEGT. CDR3 nucleotide sequence: TGTGCCAGCAGTTACGGTCGGAGCAGCCACGAGCAGTACTTC. This translates into CASSYGRSSHEQYF.

J is TRBJ2-1 and V is TRBV30; TRBD1 agrees at 7 bases. Trimming removed 3 bases from V and 4 bases from J; junction bases left unmatched: 6. The CDR3 has 14 amino acids. CDR1 is GTSNPN, CDR2 SVGIG, per germline (reference sequence). This CDR3 is CAWRLGTAYNEQFF. DNA of the CDR3: TGTGCCTGGAGGCTCGGGACAGCTTACAATGAGCAGTTCTTC.

The chain has TRBV6-5 and TRBJ1-2, with D uncertain. Trimming stripped 6 bases from V and 4 bases from J, with 18 bases between. From germline, CDR1 is MNHEY and CDR2 SVGAGI. This CDR3 region has 15 residues. DNA for the CDR3: TGTGCCAGCAGCCAAAGTGGGAACAGTTTCTATGGCTACACCTTC. Residues: CASSQSGNSFYGYTF.

The J gene is TRBJ1-5, the V gene TRBV19; D possibly corresponds to TRBD1 (5 bases). This CDR3 comprises 15 residues. V lost 4 bases to trimming and J lost 2 bases, with 12 bases between them. Germline CDR1 LNHDA, CDR2 SQIVND (reference sequence). The CDR3: CASSTGHQGNQPQHF. CDR3 nucleotides: TGTGCCAGTAGTACCGGACACCAGGGCAATCAGCCCCAGCATTTT.

Remarks on this clone: The sample carries other DNA sequences with the same CDR3. The chain has TRBV6-5 and TRBJ1-5; D unresolved. This CDR3 has 15 amino acids. Trimming shortened V by 5 bases and J by 7 bases, and 18 bases separated the two germline ends. From germline, CDR1 is MNHEY and CDR2 SVGAGI. CDR3: CASSILRASGQPQHF. CDR3 sequence (DNA): TGTGCCAGCAGTATCTTGAGGGCTTCGGGGCAGCCCCAGCATTTT.

This clone was detected only a few times. This chain uses TRBV5-1 with TRBJ2-2; tentatively, D is TRBD1 (6 bases). Germline values: CDR1 SGHRS, CDR2 YFSETQ. The CDR3 has 15 residues. V was cut by 2 bases and J by 1 base, with 9 bases left in between. The CDR3 spells CASSFRGQNTGELFF. The CDR3 nucleotides are TGCGCCAGCAGCTTCAGGGGACAGAACACCGGGGAGCTGTTTTTT.

J is TRBJ1-4 and V is TRBV30, with 10 positions matching TRBD1. V was pared by 5 bases and J by 0 bases, with 6 bases of the junction left unmatched. The CDR3 spans 16 residues. Per germline, CDR1 GTSNPN and CDR2 SVGIG (reference sequence). CDR3 DNA sequence: TGTGCCTGGTCCCGGGACAGGGGTGCAACTAATGAAAAACTGTTTTTT. This gives the protein CAWSRDRGATNEKLFF. The full variable domain, with the rest looked up from reference TRBV30 and TRBJ1-4, is SQTIHQWPATLVQPVGSPLSLECTVEGTSNPNLYWYRQAAGRGLQLLFYSVGIGQISSEVPQNLSASRPQDRQFILSSKKLLLSDSGFYLCAWSRDRGATNEKLFFGSGTQLSVL.

This chain connects TRBV3-1 (or the pseudogene TRBV3-2) to TRBJ2-5; the match to TRBD2 covers 7 bases. Germline lookup yields CDR1 LGHDT and CDR2 YNNKEL (reference sequence). The CDR3 contains 12 residues. The junction had 5 bases not matched to a gene; V was cut back by 9 bases and J by 4 bases. The CDR3 DNA reads as TGTGCCAGTCGTAGGGAGGGAGAGACCCAGTACTTC. Its translation: CASRREGETQYF.

The chain links TRBV27 to TRBJ2-1; possible D gene TRBD2, 5 bases. Germline V CDR1 and CDR2: MNHEY, SMNVEV (reference sequence). Trimming removed 3 bases at V and 0 bases at J, with 9 bases between. The CDR3 extends over 15 amino acids. The DNA for the CDR3 is TGTGCCAGCAGTTTGGGGAGTGGCTCCTACAATGAGCAGTTCTTC. Its translation is CASSLGSGSYNEQFF.

V is TRBV4-1 and J is TRBJ1-4, with 8 nucleotides matching TRBD1. Germline lookup yields CDR1 MGHRA and CDR2 YSYEKL. CDR3 length: 15 residues. J was trimmed by 5 bases and V by 2 bases; bases with no gene match: 4. In nucleotides, the CDR3 is TGCGCCAGCAGCCAAACCGGGACAGGCAATGAAAAACTGTTTTTT. Protein sequence: CASSQTGTGNEKLFF.

This chain connects TRBV7-9 to TRBJ1-1, with TRBD1 matching over 8 bases. V was clipped by 5 bases and J by 6 bases; unmatched bases: 8. This CDR3 comprises 14 residues. Looked up from germline, CDR1 is SEHNR and CDR2 is FQNEAQ (reference sequence). CDR3 residues: CASSPGQGWAEAFF. The CDR3 DNA follows: TGTGCCAGCAGCCCTGGACAGGGTTGGGCTGAAGCTTTCTTT.

The V and J genes are TRBV6-4 and TRBJ2-1; possibly TRBD1 for D (5 bases). The germline V and J ends were trimmed by 6 bases and 8 bases, with 8 bases remaining between them. Germline V gene lookup returns CDR1 MRHNA and CDR2 SNTAGT. This CDR3 has 11 amino acids. This CDR3 reads CASSQGYEQFF. DNA of the CDR3: TGTGCCAGCAGCCAGGGTTATGAGCAGTTCTTC.

The V call is TRBV5-4, the J call TRBJ1-3, with D hard to call. Germline V gene data show CDR1 as SGHNT and CDR2 as YYREEE (reference sequence). The CDR3 spans 18 residues. V lost 10 bases, J lost 3 bases, and 29 bases lay in between. The CDR3 is CAVSSGLQTLGVGNTIYF. The CDR3 nucleotides are TGTGCCGTTTCATCGGGCCTCCAAACGTTGGGCGTTGGAAACACCATATATTTT.